Below, 6 T cell receptor beta chains from the same sample are listed, as sequenced in a study of T cell responses to AZD1222 COVID-19 vaccine (dated by TCRdb to 2020 to 2023). The library was prepared using the immunoSEQ multiplex PCR assay. Held by TCRdb, this immuneACCESS table contains in-frame sequences only and omits some clones. Under half of the omission traces to an unresolved V gene where checked; the cause of the rest is unknown. Recorded for this sample are under 140,000 clones; over 85% of them occurred a single time. The ten largest clones take up about 2.6% of the sample. The label giving this sample's time point can be read as: about 28 days (+/-7) after the second vaccine dose. Specimen: peripheral blood, collected 28 days after the second AZD1222 dose. The receptors here all came from an adult who received the AZD1222 COVID-19 vaccine.

The chain employs TRBV27 and TRBJ2-3, with a tentative D call TRBD1 (7 bases). CDR1 and CDR2 from the germline V gene are MNHEY and SMNVEV (reference sequence). The V end lost 1 base, the J end lost 0 bases, and 14 bases lay between the germline ends. The CDR3 extends over 17 amino acids. CDR3 bases: TGTGCCAGCAGTTTATTACTAGCAGGGGGAAGCACAGATACGCAGTATTTT. This translates into CASSLLLAGGSTDTQYF.

The J gene is TRBJ2-6, the V gene TRBV6-2 or TRBV6-3; D unclear. V lost 4 bases and J 2 bases, leaving 9 bases between the germline ends. This CDR3 contains 15 residues. The V gene's germline CDR1 is MNHEY and CDR2 SVGEGT. The CDR3 DNA follows: TGTGCCAGCAGTTTCATAAGGGCTGGGGCCAACGTCCTGACTTTC. It codes for CASSFIRAGANVLTF.

This clone was observed once. This chain connects TRBV7-9 to TRBJ2-5; 12 nucleotides align to TRBD1. Trimming at V came to 1 base and at J to 5 bases, leaving 5 bases not matched to a gene. The CDR3 runs to 16 residues. CDR1 SEHNR and CDR2 FQNEAQ come from the germline V gene (reference sequence). CDR3 loop: CASSLVGTGGWETQYF. In DNA, the CDR3 is TGTGCCAGCAGCTTAGTCGGGACAGGGGGCTGGGAGACCCAGTACTTC.

This chain connects TRBV7-9 to TRBJ2-3; 11 positions agree with TRBD1. With V trimmed by 5 bases and J by 4 bases, 14 bases remained unmatched. In germline, CDR1 is SEHNR, CDR2 FQNEAQ (reference sequence). The CDR3 contains 18 residues. CDR3 protein: CASSRPLGQGAKADTQYF. CDR3 sequence (DNA): TGTGCCAGCAGCCGACCCCTCGGACAGGGGGCGAAGGCAGATACGCAGTATTTT.

The V call is TRBV5-1, the J call TRBJ1-1, with D unclear. CDR3 length: 15 amino acids. The V gene lost 4 bases and the J gene lost 1 base, with 14 bases spanning the gap. The germline V gene has CDR1 SGHRS and CDR2 YFSETQ. CDR3 DNA sequence: TGCGCCAGCAGCGTGTCTTTTTATGGGAACACTGAAGCTTTCTTT. Translated: CASSVSFYGNTEAFF.

V gene TRBV11-3 combines with J gene TRBJ2-3; D perhaps matches TRBD2 (6 bases). Germline V gives CDR1 SGHNT, CDR2 YENEEA. The CDR3 runs 15 residues. Trimming left V 2 bases short and J 1 base short, with 10 bases between. CDR3 DNA sequence: TGTGCCAGCAGCTTAAGCGGGCTCCGCACAGATACGCAGTATTTT. It encodes CASSLSGLRTDTQYF.